This is a list of T cell receptor beta chains from one sample in a study of control samples from healthy donors and cancer patients. The assay was immunoSEQ multiplex PCR, and TCRdb's table has in-frame clones only and misses some. The sample lists about 120,000 clones, around 89% occurring once. Sequencing was performed on blood. The source of these receptors is a woman in her 70s in good health. The CDR3 runs from the conserved cysteine through the conserved F or W. The D gene is left open where the match is weak. The size field is filled for only some rows; it gives once, few, many or a size class.

>TRBJ2-3|TRBV5-6|TRBD2|-
TGTGCCAGCAGCGGGCTAGCGGGTAGCACAGATACGCAGTATTTT
CASSGLAGSTDTQYF
>TRBJ1-5|TRBV6-5|-|-
TGTGCCAGCACCGACACGGGGGTAAGCAATCAGCCCCAGCATTTT
CASTDTGVSNQPQHF
>TRBJ1-4|TRBV14|-|-
TGTGCCAGCAGCCACCGGGGCCCTAATGAAAAACTGTTTTTT
CASSHRGPNEKLFF
>TRBJ1-5|TRBV29-1|-|once
TGCAGCGTTGGGACAGACAATCAGCCCCAGCATTTT
CSVGTDNQPQHF
>TRBJ2-7|TRBV7-9|-|-
TGTGCCAGCAGCCTGGGGTACGGGGCTGACGAGCAGTACTTC
CASSLGYGADEQYF
>TRBJ2-7|TRBV13|-|-
TGTGCCAGCAGCTTAGTTCAGGGGACTACCTACGAGCAGTACTTC
CASSLVQGTTYEQYF
>TRBJ1-1|TRBV12-3/TRBV12-4|-|-
TGTGCCAGCAGAAGAGGGACTGAAGCTTTCTTT
CASRRGTEAFF
>TRBJ1-4|TRBV7-9|TRBD1|-
TGTGCCAGCAGCGATATAGGACAGGGTAGTGGCGAAAAACTGTTTTTT
CASSDIGQGSGEKLFF
>TRBJ1-5|TRBV6-1|-|-
TGTGCCAGCAGTGAAGAGGTATGGAGCAATCAGCCCCAGCATTTT
CASSEEVWSNQPQHF
>TRBJ2-2|TRBV4-3|TRBD2|-
TGCGCCAGCAGCCAAGACGCGAGCGGGGGAACCGGGGAGCTGTTTTTT
CASSQDASGGTGELFF
>TRBJ1-2|TRBV10-1|-|-
TGCGCCAATTCCCAGACTCCGTTCTATGGCTACACCTTC
CANSQTPFYGYTF
>TRBJ2-3|TRBV1|-|-
TGCACCAGCTGCGGGGGGGCCTCCGATACGCAGTATTTT
CTSCGGASDTQYF
>TRBJ2-5|TRBV5-1|-|few
TGCGCCAGCAGCTCCCAAGAGACCCAGTACTTC
CASSSQETQYF
>TRBJ2-5|TRBV7-2|TRBD2|once
TGTGCCAGCAGCTTGACTAGCGGGGGGGCCGTTAATCAAGAGACCCAGTACTTC
CASSLTSGGAVNQETQYF
>TRBJ1-2|TRBV4-1|-|-
TGCGCCAGCAGCCAAGTATCACAGAACTATGGCTACACCTTC
CASSQVSQNYGYTF
>TRBJ2-5|TRBV18|-|-
TGTGCCAGCTCACCCACGATGCGGGAGACCCAGTACTTC
CASSPTMRETQYF
>TRBJ2-3|TRBV7-3|-|few
TGTGCCAGCAGCTTAGGCCCATCACCCACAGATACGCAGTATTTT
CASSLGPSPTDTQYF
>TRBJ2-3|TRBV3-1/TRBV3-2|-|-
TGTGCCAGCAGCCCCCCGCCGGGGGACCTCACAGATACGCAGTATTTT
CASSPPPGDLTDTQYF
>TRBJ1-2|TRBV5-4|TRBD1|-
TGTGCCAGCAGCCCTAAGACAGGGTGGGGTAACTATGGCTACACCTTC
CASSPKTGWGNYGYTF
>TRBJ2-5|TRBV9|TRBD2|-
TGTGCCAGCAGCGTAGAGGGAGGGCAGCGGGGGGAGACCCAGTACTTC
CASSVEGGQRGETQYF
>TRBJ2-7|TRBV6-1|-|-
TGTGCCAGCAGTGAGGGGCCCCTCTCCTACGAGCAGTACTTC
CASSEGPLSYEQYF
>TRBJ2-7|TRBV9|TRBD2|-
TGTGCCAGCAGCCCCGACGGTGCGGGAGGGGAGCAGTACTTC
CASSPDGAGGEQYF
>TRBJ2-1|TRBV7-2|TRBD2|-
TGTGCCAGCAGTCAGCGGGGGGGCTACAATGAGCAGTTCTTC
CASSQRGGYNEQFF
>TRBJ1-2|TRBV2|-|-
TGTGCCAGCAGTACTGACTCCCGGCTCGGCTACACCTTC
CASSTDSRLGYTF
>TRBJ1-4|TRBV4-3|-|-
TGCGCCAGCAGCCAATTCGGGGGATCTAAGCTGTTTTTT
CASSQFGGSKLFF
>TRBJ2-1|TRBV7-3|TRBD2|-
TGTGCCAGCAGCCCGGGACTAGAGTCCAATGAGCAGTTCTTC
CASSPGLESNEQFF
>TRBJ1-1|TRBV2|-|-
TGTGCCAGCAGATACAGGGCCATGAACACTGAAGCTTTCTTT
CASRYRAMNTEAFF
>TRBJ2-7|TRBV18|-|-
TGTGCCAGCTCACCAACCGGGACACAGGGCTACGAGCAGTACTTC
CASSPTGTQGYEQYF
>TRBJ2-1|TRBV7-7|TRBD2|few
TGTGCCAGCAGCCCCACTAGCGGGGGGGCCGGCAATGAGCAGTTCTTC
CASSPTSGGAGNEQFF
>TRBJ2-5|TRBV5-1|-|-
TGCGCCAGCAGCCCCTACGGGGGGCGGGGCACCCAAGAGACCCAGTACTTC
CASSPYGGRGTQETQYF
>TRBJ1-1|TRBV2|TRBD1|-
TGTGCCAGCAGTGAGGGACAGACCATGAACACTGAAGCTTTCTTT
CASSEGQTMNTEAFF
>TRBJ2-7|TRBV29-1|TRBD1|-
TGCAGCGTTGAGCGGGGACAGGGGGCGCACTCCGAGCAGTACTTC
CSVERGQGAHSEQYF
>TRBJ1-2|TRBV2|TRBD1|-
TGTGCCAGCACAACCAAAGGGGGCGCCTATGGCTACACCTTC
CASTTKGGAYGYTF
>TRBJ1-2|TRBV29-1|-|-
TGCAGCGCGACCGAAAACTATGGCTACACCTTC
CSATENYGYTF
>TRBJ1-2|TRBV7-2|-|-
TGTGCCAGCAGCCCGGGCTATGGCTACACCTTC
CASSPGYGYTF
>TRBJ2-2|TRBV18|-|-
TGTGCCAGCTCAACTGACAGGCGAGGGGAGCTGTTTTTT
CASSTDRRGELFF
>TRBJ1-1|TRBV5-8|-|-
TGTGCCAGCAGCTTTTACGCGAACACTGAAGCTTTCTTT
CASSFYANTEAFF
>TRBJ1-6|TRBV4-1|-|-
TGCGCCAGCAGCCACGCCCCGCCCCCGGAATCACCCCTCCACTTT
CASSHAPPPESPLHF
>TRBJ1-4|TRBV5-1|TRBD1|-
TGCGCCAGCAGCTTGGCCAAGACAGGGGGCAGTGAAAAACTGTTTTTT
CASSLAKTGGSEKLFF
>TRBJ2-5|TRBV7-6|-|-
TGTGCCAGCAGCTTTGGGCTAGCCGAGGCGGAGACCCAGTACTTC
CASSFGLAEAETQYF
>TRBJ2-7|TRBV6-6|-|-
TGTGCCAGCAGTAGTACTCCCTACGAGCAGTACTTC
CASSSTPYEQYF
>TRBJ2-7|TRBV7-9|-|-
TGTGCCTGTGGGTCGCTAAGCTCCTACGAGCAGTACTTC
CACGSLSSYEQYF
>TRBJ2-7|TRBV9|TRBD1|-
TGTGCCAGCAGCGCCCGGGACAGGGGTTACGAGCAGTACTTC
CASSARDRGYEQYF
>TRBJ2-1|TRBV19|TRBD2|-
TGTGCCAGTAGTATCTTGGCTAGCGGGGGGCGATACAATGAGCAGTTCTTC
CASSILASGGRYNEQFF
>TRBJ2-3|TRBV27|-|-
TGTGCCAGCAGTTTTGACAGACCTAGCACAGATACGCAGTATTTT
CASSFDRPSTDTQYF
>TRBJ2-1|TRBV3-1/TRBV3-2|-|-
TGTGCCAGCAGCGCCCGCCCTGGTGAGCAGTTCTTC
CASSARPGEQFF
>TRBJ2-5|TRBV24-1|-|-
TGTGCCACCAGTGATATGACAGCCGTCCAAGAGACCCAGTACTTC
CATSDMTAVQETQYF
>TRBJ1-2|TRBV9|-|-
TGTGCCAGCAGCCGGGCCGAGAACTATGGCTACACCTTC
CASSRAENYGYTF
>TRBJ1-1|TRBV7-2|-|-
TGTGCCACCGCCCAGGGGAGGGGCACTGAAGCTTTCTTT
CATAQGRGTEAFF
>TRBJ1-6|TRBV6-5|-|-
TGTGCCAGCACCCCCGGGGGCTGGAATTCACCCCTCCACTTT
CASTPGGWNSPLHF
>TRBJ1-2|TRBV9|-|-
TGTGCCAGCAGCGTTTCAGGGAGGGCTTATGGCTACACCTTC
CASSVSGRAYGYTF
>TRBJ1-5|TRBV15|TRBD1|-
TGTGCCACCAGCAGAGAAGGTGAGGACAGGGATGCCGGTCGTAGCAATCAGCCCCAGCATTTT
CATSREGEDRDAGRSNQPQHF
>TRBJ2-5|TRBV20-1|TRBD2|-
TGCAGTGCTAGTATCCCTAGCGGGGGGTCGAAAGAGACCCAGTACTTC
CSASIPSGGSKETQYF
>TRBJ2-2|TRBV7-9|-|once
TGTGCCAGCAGCCCGGACAACCCCGGGGAGCTGTTTTTT
CASSPDNPGELFF
>TRBJ2-7|TRBV19|-|-
TGTGCCAGTAGTATTCGGGGCCTGCAGTCAAATACCTACGAGCAGTACTTC
CASSIRGLQSNTYEQYF
>TRBJ2-7|TRBV5-4|-|-
TGTGCCAGCAGACGTAGTGGGGGCCTGGGCGAGCAGTACTTC
CASRRSGGLGEQYF
>TRBJ1-5|TRBV7-2|-|-
TGTGCCAGCCGAGGGGGGGATCAGCCCCAGCATTTT
CASRGGDQPQHF
>TRBJ1-3|TRBV6-6|-|-
TGTGCCAGCAGTTACTCCCGAACGACCGCTTTTTATTTT
CASSYSRTTAFYF
>TRBJ2-7|TRBV11-2|-|-
TGTGCCAGCAGCTTAAACCCGGAGGGGTACGAGCAGTACTTC
CASSLNPEGYEQYF
>TRBJ2-1|TRBV3-1/TRBV3-2|-|-
TGTGCCAGCAGCCTCAGAGACAGCAATACTTACAATGAGCAGTTCTTC
CASSLRDSNTYNEQFF